This TCR beta chain was documented in a study of blood T cell repertoires in COVID-19. Across the study: Samples taken during acute and convalescent COVID-19 were collected in the United States, Italy and Spain.

This clone was seen a single time. Original methodology: Nucleated cell counts were estimated from reference gene primer amplification. Data came from immunoSEQ multiplex PCR; TCRdb stores just in-frame clones and leaves some out. The V and J calls and clone size were taken over from that table, and D and trimming were inferred from the DNA. The sample has approximately 90,000 clones; about 74% are singletons. CDR1 SGHVS and CDR2 FQNEAQ come from the germline V gene. V lost 0 bases to trimming and J lost 5 bases, with 22 bases between them. The CDR3 runs to 18 residues. This clonotype was obtained from a human donor in a cohort sampled during active COVID-19. The chain links TRBV7-8 to TRBJ2-5; possible D gene TRBD2, 6 bases. The sequencing sample was made of peripheral blood. CDR3 bases: TGTGCCAGCAGCTTAGCCACCCTGGCGGGACGACGCTGGGAGACCCAGTACTTC. Its translation: CASSLATLAGRRWETQYF. The entire variable domain, with the rest obtained from reference TRBV7-8 and TRBJ2-5, is as follows: GAGVSQSPRYKVAKRGQDVALRCDPISGHVSLFWYQQALGQGPEFLTYFQNEAQLDKSGLPSDRFFAERPEGSVSTLKIQRTQQEDSAVYLCASSLATLAGRRWETQYFGPGTRLLVL.